These 20 T cell receptor beta chains were all obtained from the same sample, sequenced in a study of type 1 regulatory T cells. TCRdb redid the calling of the reads with MiXCR, one entry per CDR3 protein. The sample contains more than 60,000 distinct CDR3 sequences, roughly two thirds of which appear only once. No antigen is known for these receptors. The specimen sequenced was cultured non-Tr1 T cells, either the whole culture or a sorted T cell fraction (not recorded which). These receptors were taken from a human donor in good health.

This clonotype was seen only a few times. The chain carries TRBV10-2 and TRBJ2-1; 8 bases line up with TRBD1. V dropped 2 bases and J dropped 1; count of bases not matched to a gene: 7. The CDR3 is 17 amino acids. Per germline, CDR1 WSHSY and CDR2 SAAADI. In DNA, the CDR3 is TGCGCCAGCAGTGAGCCCTCCCGACAGGGGTCCTACAATGAGCAGTTCTTC. Protein: CASSEPSRQGSYNEQFF.

V gene TRBV28 combines with J gene TRBJ2-2; D might be TRBD2 (5 bases). Deletions cut 1 base from V and 2 bases from J, with 8 bases between. This CDR3 has 15 amino acids. Germline CDR1 and CDR2: MDHEN and SYDVKM. The CDR3 DNA is TGTGCCAGCAGTTTATCTAGCAGAAACACCGGGGAGCTGTTTTTT. Protein product: CASSLSSRNTGELFF.

This clonotype has more than one count but fewer than ten. The chain joins TRBV27 to TRBJ1-2; D call uncertain. Germline CDR1 MNHEY, CDR2 SMNVEV (reference sequence). V lost 3 bases and J lost 8, with 16 bases in between. CDR3 length: 14 amino acids. The CDR3 reads CASSLRQRRGGYTF. The CDR3 region has the DNA TGTGCCAGCAGTTTGAGGCAGAGACGAGGCGGCTACACCTTC.

The chain combines TRBV2 with TRBJ1-2; 7 positions match TRBD1. Germline V gene lookup returns CDR1 SNHLY and CDR2 FYNNEI. With V trimmed by 8 bases and J by 7 bases, 13 bases remained unmatched. This CDR3 spans 14 amino acids. CDR3 DNA: TGTGCCAGCTCGGGACAGACCCAATTTCGTGGCTACACCTTC. Translated: CASSGQTQFRGYTF.

This clonotype was detected only once. The chain's CDR3 is CASSQDRPSLGHEQFF. The CDR3 coding sequence is TGTGCCAGCAGCCAAGATCGACCGTCGCTAGGACATGAGCAGTTCTTC. The V call is TRBV3-1, the J call TRBJ2-1; D remains ambiguous. Germline CDR1 reads LGHDT; CDR2 reads YNNKEL (reference sequence). The V and J ends lost 0 bases and 8 bases respectively, with 17 bases between them. The length of the CDR3 is 16 residues.

This clonotype came up a few times. This chain uses TRBV11-2 with TRBJ2-3; D unclear. Trimming removed 1 base from V and 2 bases from J, with 16 bases in between. The V gene's germline CDR1 is SGHAT and CDR2 FQNNGV. This CDR3 comprises 17 residues. CDR3 amino acids: CASSLVLDLTHTDTQYF. The DNA of the CDR3 is TGTGCCAGCAGCTTAGTATTGGATTTGACACACACAGATACGCAGTATTTT.

This clonotype showed up just a few times. The chain carries TRBV27 and TRBJ1-2; weak D call: TRBD1 (6 bases). The length of the CDR3 is 17 residues. V dropped 7 bases and J dropped 4 bases, with 25 bases sitting between them. The V gene's germline CDR1 is MNHEY and CDR2 SMNVEV (reference sequence). This CDR3 is CASTLSGGTSTAYGYTF. For the CDR3, the DNA is TGTGCCAGCACCTTATCTGGGGGCACCTCGACGGCCTATGGCTACACCTTC.

V and J are TRBV20-1 and TRBJ1-2, with TRBD1 matching over 10 bases. J was trimmed by 5 bases and V by 5 bases; bases with no gene match: 8. Germline V CDR1 and CDR2: DFQATT, SNEGSKA (reference sequence). The CDR3 is 14 residues long. CDR3 protein: CSAPWTGGGYGYTF. The CDR3 DNA reads as TGCAGTGCTCCGTGGACAGGGGGAGGATATGGCTACACCTTC.

The CDR3 protein is CASSLVAGTQYF. CDR3 in DNA: TGTGCCAGCAGCTTGGTAGCGGGGACCCAGTACTTC. This sequence joins TRBV5-5 and TRBJ2-5; 7 bases match TRBD2. J lost 7 bases, V lost 0 bases, and 0 bases had no gene match. Germline loops: CDR1 SGHKS, CDR2 YYEKEE (reference sequence). This CDR3 comprises 12 residues.

This clonotype is judged medium-sized. The V call is TRBV20-1, the J call TRBJ2-1; the match to TRBD1 covers 10 bases. The length of the CDR3 is 14 residues. The V and J ends lost 8 bases and 5 bases, in that order; junction bases with no gene match: 9. Germline V gene sequence: CDR1 DFQATT, CDR2 SNEGSKA (reference sequence). CDR3 DNA sequence: TGCAGTCCCATCCGGGACAGGGGAAACAATGAGCAGTTCTTC. It encodes CSPIRDRGNNEQFF.

This chain links TRBV7-2 with TRBJ2-1; D not resolved. CDR3 size: 13 residues. Germline CDR1 is SGHTA and CDR2 is FQGNSA. Trimming stripped 6 bases from V and 7 bases from J, with 13 bases between. The CDR3 DNA is TGTGCCAGCAGTACACACCCGGGTAATGAGCAGTTCTTC. It yields the protein CASSTHPGNEQFF.

This rearrangement joins TRBV6-2 or TRBV6-3 to TRBJ2-4; D gene uncertain. The CDR3 totals 14 residues. Germline V gives CDR1 MNHEY, CDR2 SVGEGT. V lost 4 bases to trimming and J lost 0 bases, with 7 bases between them. In DNA form, the CDR3 reads TGTGCCAGCAGTTCAATCTTAGCCAAAAACATTCAGTACTTC. It encodes CASSSILAKNIQYF.

The chain is built from TRBV12-3 or TRBV12-4 and TRBJ1-2, with D uncertain. The CDR3 extends over 13 amino acids. Trimming shortened V by 8 bases and J by 8 bases, and 18 bases separated the two germline ends. Here the CDR3 DNA reads TGTGCCAGCCGGTTAGGAAGTGTTGGCGGCTACACCTTC. Protein sequence: CASRLGSVGGYTF.

The chain employs TRBV20-1 and TRBJ2-1; D could derive from TRBD1 or TRBD2 (7 bases each). Looked up from germline, CDR1 is DFQATT and CDR2 is SNEGSKA (reference sequence). The CDR3 has 11 amino acids. The CDR3 DNA reads as TGCAGACCCCAGGGGGGGAATGAGCAGTTCTTC. As protein: CRPQGGNEQFF.

The chain uses TRBV12-3 or TRBV12-4 and TRBJ2-3; D uncertain. This CDR3 comprises 14 residues. Trimming took off 2 bases at V and 5 bases at J, with 11 bases between the two ends. CDR3 region: CASSLTSAGDTQYF. DNA of the CDR3: TGTGCCAGCAGTTTAACCAGCGCAGGAGATACGCAGTATTTT.

This chain joins TRBV7-6 and TRBJ2-1, with 9 bases that match TRBD2. CDR3 length: 20 amino acids. Germline assignment: CDR1 SGHVS and CDR2 FNYEAQ. After removal of 4 bases from V and 0 bases from J, the junction contained 16 bases not matched to a gene. The CDR3 here is CASSSLTAGGGRASYNEQFF. CDR3 coding DNA: TGTGCCAGCAGCTCCTTAACCGCGGGGGGCGGGAGGGCCTCCTACAATGAGCAGTTCTTC. Full variable domain (outside the CDR3, taken from reference TRBV7-6 and TRBJ2-1): GAGVSQSPRYKVTKRGQDVALRCDPISGHVSLYWYRQALGQGPEFLTYFNYEAQQDKSGLPNDRFSAERPEGSISTLTIQRTEQRDSAMYRCASSSLTAGGGRASYNEQFFGPGTRLTVL.

V and J are TRBV5-1 and TRBJ2-1; 9 bases are a match to TRBD2. The V gene's germline CDR1 is SGHRS and CDR2 YFSETQ. Trimming took 0 bases from V and 4 from J; bases not matched to a gene: 5. The CDR3 loop spans 16 amino acids. CDR3 sequence: CASSLAELAGYNEQFF. Here the CDR3 DNA reads TGCGCCAGCAGCTTGGCCGAACTAGCGGGTTACAATGAGCAGTTCTTC. The full variable domain, in which reference TRBV5-1 and TRBJ2-1 provide the parts outside the CDR3, is KAGVTQTPRYLIKTRGQQVTLSCSPISGHRSVSWYQQTPGQGLQFLFEYFSETQRNKGNFPGRFSGRQFSNSRSEMNVSTLELGDSALYLCASSLAELAGYNEQFFGPGTRLTVL.

This chain links TRBV6-1 with TRBJ1-3; a possible D gene is TRBD1 (6 bases). Per the germline V gene, CDR1 is MNHNS and CDR2 is SASEGT. The CDR3 has 15 amino acids. Trimming stripped 1 base from V and 0 bases from J, with 7 bases between. Here the CDR3 reads CASSEGGPSGNTIYF. The CDR3 coding sequence is TGTGCCAGCAGTGAAGGGGGGCCCTCTGGAAACACCATATATTTT.

The chain couples TRBV7-2 to TRBJ2-5; TRBD2 agrees at 13 bases. V was clipped by 2 bases and J by 2 bases; unmatched bases: 5. The V gene's germline CDR1 is SGHTA and CDR2 FQGNSA. This CDR3 spans 17 amino acids. This CDR3 is CASSLRGTSGIQETQYF. The CDR3 DNA follows: TGTGCCAGCAGCTTACGAGGGACTAGCGGGATTCAAGAGACCCAGTACTTC.

The V gene is TRBV20-1, the J gene TRBJ2-2; tentatively, D is TRBD1 (7 bases). Germline V CDR1 and CDR2: DFQATT, SNEGSKA (reference sequence). V lost 0 bases and J lost 4, with 12 bases in between. The CDR3 contains 15 residues. CDR3 nucleotide sequence: TGCAGTGCTAGAGATTTCCAGGGGGGCACCGGGGAGCTGTTTTTT. Residues: CSARDFQGGTGELFF.